This record covers a single T cell receptor (beta chain). The data are from a study of blood T cell repertoires in COVID-19. Study information: The United States, Italy and Spain were the sources of the acute and convalescent COVID-19 samples. From T cells, B-cell-depleted T cells, or PBMCs came the material, which was cDNA or gDNA.

Under the authors' procedure: The authors estimated nucleated cell counts from reference gene primer amplification. Sequencing used immunoSEQ multiplex PCR; TCRdb keeps in-frame clones, though not all of them. V and J calls and clone size are those listed in that table; D and trimming were worked out from the DNA. The sample contains some 150,000 clones, approximately 86% of which appear only once. CDR3 size: 12 residues. Trimming left V 8 bases short and J 0 bases short, with 6 bases between. CDR1 is MNHEY and CDR2 is SVGAGI in the germline V gene. The receptor comes from a woman in her sixties or seventies with active or convalescent COVID-19. Sequenced material: peripheral blood. This chain joins TRBV6-5 and TRBJ2-3, with D maybe TRBD1 (6 bases). CDR3 nucleotide sequence: TGTGCCAGCGGGGGCAGCACAGATACGCAGTATTTT. Amino acids: CASGGSTDTQYF.